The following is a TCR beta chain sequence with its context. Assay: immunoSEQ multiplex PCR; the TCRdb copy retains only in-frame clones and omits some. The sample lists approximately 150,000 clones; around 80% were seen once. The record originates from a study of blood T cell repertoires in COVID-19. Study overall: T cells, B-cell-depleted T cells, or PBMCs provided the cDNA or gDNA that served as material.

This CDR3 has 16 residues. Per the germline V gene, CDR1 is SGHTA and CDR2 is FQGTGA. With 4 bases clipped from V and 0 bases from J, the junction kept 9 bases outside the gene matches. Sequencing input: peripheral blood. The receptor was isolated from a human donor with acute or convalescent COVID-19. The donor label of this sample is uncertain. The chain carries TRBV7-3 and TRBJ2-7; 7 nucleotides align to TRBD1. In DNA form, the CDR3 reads TGTGCCAGCAGCTCTAAAGGGGGCCCCCGCTCCTACGAGCAGTACTTC. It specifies CASSSKGGPRSYEQYF.